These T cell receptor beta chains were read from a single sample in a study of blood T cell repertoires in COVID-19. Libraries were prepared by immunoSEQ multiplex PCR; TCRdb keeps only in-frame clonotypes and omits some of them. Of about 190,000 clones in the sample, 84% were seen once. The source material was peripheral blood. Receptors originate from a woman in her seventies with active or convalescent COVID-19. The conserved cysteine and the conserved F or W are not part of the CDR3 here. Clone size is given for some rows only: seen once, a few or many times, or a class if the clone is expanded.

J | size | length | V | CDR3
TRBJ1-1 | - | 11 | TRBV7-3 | ASSRTENTEAF
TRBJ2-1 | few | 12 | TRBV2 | ASRGLGNYNEQF
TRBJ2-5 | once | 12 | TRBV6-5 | ASSFGHSQETQY
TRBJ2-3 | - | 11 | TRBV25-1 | ASGGKVLDTQY
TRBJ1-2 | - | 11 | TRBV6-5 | ATRDRVNYGYT
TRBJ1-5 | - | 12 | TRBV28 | ASSFRQSHQPQH
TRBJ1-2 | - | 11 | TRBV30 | AWSATGGSGYT
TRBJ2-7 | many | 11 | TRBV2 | ASRGGYSYEQY
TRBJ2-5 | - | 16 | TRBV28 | ASSSPRGLAGVQGTQY
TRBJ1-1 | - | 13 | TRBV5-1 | ASSLMGGLRTEAF
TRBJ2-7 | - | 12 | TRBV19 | ASSTPGQTIGQY
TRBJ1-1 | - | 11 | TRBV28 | ASRTQARLSSF
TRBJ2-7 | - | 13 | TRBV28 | ASSLDGTGAREQY
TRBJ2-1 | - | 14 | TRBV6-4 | ASSDRRGRSYNEQF
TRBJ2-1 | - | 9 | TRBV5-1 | ASSLDREQF
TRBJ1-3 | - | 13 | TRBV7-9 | ASSYFSRAQDTIY
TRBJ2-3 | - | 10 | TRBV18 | ASSTPGDTQY
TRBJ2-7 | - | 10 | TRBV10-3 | ATGQDSYEQY
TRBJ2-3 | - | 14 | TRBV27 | ASSRTLAGGSDTQY
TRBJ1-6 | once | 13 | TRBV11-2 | ASSFGQNYNSPLH
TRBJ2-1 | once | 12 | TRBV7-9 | ASSFNNRGNEQF
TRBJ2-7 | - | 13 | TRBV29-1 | SVEDPLGGSYEQY
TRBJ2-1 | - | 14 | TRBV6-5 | ASSYRSVSSYNEQF
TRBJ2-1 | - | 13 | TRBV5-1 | ASSYSGRADNEQF
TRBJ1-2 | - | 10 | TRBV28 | ATVTGPYGYT
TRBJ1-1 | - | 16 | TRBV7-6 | ASSLVSGRWSMNTEAF
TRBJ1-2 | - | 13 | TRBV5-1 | ASRGTGVPSYGYT
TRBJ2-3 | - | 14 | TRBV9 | ASSLGLAGFTDTQY
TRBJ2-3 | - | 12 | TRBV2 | ASREGGKKDTQY
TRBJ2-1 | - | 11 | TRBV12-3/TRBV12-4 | ASSLSATGEQF
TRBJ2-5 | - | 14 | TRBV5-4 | ASSLQGLTGQETQY
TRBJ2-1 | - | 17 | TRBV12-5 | ASLISGTSAPSSYNEQF
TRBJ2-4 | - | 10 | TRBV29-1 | SVVTGSDIQY
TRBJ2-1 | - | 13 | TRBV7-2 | ASSRTSGSYNEQF
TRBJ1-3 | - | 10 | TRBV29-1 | SVRVAGNNIY
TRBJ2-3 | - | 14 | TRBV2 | ASSGQGGVYTDTQY
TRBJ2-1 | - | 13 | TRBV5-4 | ASRFSGETYNEQF
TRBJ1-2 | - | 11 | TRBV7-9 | ASSPQENYGYT
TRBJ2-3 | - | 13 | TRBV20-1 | SASSSGASTDTQY
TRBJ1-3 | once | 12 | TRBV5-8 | ASSLGLTGNTIY
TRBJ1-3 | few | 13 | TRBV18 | ASSPARQGMDTIY
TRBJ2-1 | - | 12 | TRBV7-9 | ASSLVGGLADEF
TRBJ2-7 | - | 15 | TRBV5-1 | ASSKGLAGGKVYEQY
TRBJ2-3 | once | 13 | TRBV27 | ASSAPGQPTDTQY
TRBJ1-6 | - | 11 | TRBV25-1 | ASRDRDNSPLH
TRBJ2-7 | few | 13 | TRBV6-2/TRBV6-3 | ASSLGTSGIYEQY
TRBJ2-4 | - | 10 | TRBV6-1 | ASSEALHIQY
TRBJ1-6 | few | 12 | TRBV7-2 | ASSRTYNNSPLH
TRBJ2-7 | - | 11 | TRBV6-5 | ASTSGAPYEQY
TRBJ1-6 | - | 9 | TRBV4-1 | ASSQDRDLH
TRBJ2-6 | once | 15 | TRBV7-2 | ASSLGPDRAGANVLT
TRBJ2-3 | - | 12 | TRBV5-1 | ASSWGTRPDTQY